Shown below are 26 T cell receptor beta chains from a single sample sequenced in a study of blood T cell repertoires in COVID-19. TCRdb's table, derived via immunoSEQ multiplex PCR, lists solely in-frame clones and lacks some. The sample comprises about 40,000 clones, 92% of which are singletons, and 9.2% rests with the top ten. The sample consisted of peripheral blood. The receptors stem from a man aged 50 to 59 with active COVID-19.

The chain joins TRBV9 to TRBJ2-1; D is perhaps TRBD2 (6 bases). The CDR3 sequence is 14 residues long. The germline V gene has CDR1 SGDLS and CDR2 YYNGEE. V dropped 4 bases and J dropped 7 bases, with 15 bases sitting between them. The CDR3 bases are TGTGCCAGCAGCTCCGGGGGTAGCATGAATGAGCAGTTCTTC. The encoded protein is CASSSGGSMNEQFF.

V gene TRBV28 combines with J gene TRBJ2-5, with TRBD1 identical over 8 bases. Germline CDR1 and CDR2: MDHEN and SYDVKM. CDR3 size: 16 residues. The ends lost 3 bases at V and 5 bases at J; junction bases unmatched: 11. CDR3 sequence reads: CASSLNTQGARETQYF. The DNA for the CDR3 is TGTGCCAGCAGTTTGAATACCCAGGGGGCGCGGGAGACCCAGTACTTC.

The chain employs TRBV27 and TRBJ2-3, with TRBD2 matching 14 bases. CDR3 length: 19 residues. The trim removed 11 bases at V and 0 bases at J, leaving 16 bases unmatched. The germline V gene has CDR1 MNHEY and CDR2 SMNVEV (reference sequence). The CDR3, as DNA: TGTGCCCACCGGGGGGCAGGGACTAGCGGGGGACTTAGCACAGATACGCAGTATTTT. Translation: CAHRGAGTSGGLSTDTQYF.

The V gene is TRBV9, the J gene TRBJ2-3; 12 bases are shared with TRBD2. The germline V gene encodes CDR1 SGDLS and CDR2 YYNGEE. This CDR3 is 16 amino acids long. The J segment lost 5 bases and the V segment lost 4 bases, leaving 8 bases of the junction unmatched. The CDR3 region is CASSSRLAGAGDTQYF. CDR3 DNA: TGTGCCAGCAGCTCCAGACTAGCGGGAGCAGGAGATACGCAGTATTTT.

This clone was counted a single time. DNA for the CDR3: TGTGCCTGGAGTCAGCCCGGGGGGGGAAACTACGAGCAGTACTTC. Its protein product is CAWSQPGGGNYEQYF. V gene TRBV30 combines with J gene TRBJ2-7; 8 nucleotides agree with TRBD2. The V gene's germline CDR1 is GTSNPN and CDR2 SVGIG (reference sequence). J lost 3 bases, V lost 2 bases, and 9 bases had no gene match. The CDR3 contains 15 residues.

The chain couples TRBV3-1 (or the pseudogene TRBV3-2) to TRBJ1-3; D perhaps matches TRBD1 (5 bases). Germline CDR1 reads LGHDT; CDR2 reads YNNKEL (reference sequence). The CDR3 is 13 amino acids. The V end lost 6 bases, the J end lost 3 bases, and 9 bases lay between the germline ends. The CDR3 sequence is CASRGAGGNTIYF. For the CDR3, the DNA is TGTGCCAGCAGAGGGGCTGGTGGAAACACCATATATTTT.

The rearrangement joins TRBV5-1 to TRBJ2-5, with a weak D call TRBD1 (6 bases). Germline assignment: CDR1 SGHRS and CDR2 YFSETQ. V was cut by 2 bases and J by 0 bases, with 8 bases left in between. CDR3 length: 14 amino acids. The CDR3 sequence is CASSFTGHQETQYF. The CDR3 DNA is TGCGCCAGCAGCTTCACAGGGCACCAAGAGACCCAGTACTTC.

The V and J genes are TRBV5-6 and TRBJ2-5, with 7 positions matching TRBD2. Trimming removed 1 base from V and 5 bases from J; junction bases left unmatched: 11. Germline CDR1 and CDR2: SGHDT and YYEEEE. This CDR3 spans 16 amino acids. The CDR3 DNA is TGTGCCAGCAGCTTGTTTGAGACGGGAGGCTGGGAGACCCAGTACTTC. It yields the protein CASSLFETGGWETQYF.

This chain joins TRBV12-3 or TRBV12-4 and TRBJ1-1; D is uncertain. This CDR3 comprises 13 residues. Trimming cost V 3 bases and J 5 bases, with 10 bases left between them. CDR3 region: CASSFSTGTEAFF. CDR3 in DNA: TGTGCCAGCAGTTTCTCGACGGGAACTGAAGCTTTCTTT.

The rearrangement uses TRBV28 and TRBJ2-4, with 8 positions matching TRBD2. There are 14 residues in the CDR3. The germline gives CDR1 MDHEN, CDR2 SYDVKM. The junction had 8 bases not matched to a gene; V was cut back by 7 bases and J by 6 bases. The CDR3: CASTRGGSGNIQYF. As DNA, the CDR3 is TGTGCCAGCACCCGGGGGGGATCGGGAAACATTCAGTACTTC.

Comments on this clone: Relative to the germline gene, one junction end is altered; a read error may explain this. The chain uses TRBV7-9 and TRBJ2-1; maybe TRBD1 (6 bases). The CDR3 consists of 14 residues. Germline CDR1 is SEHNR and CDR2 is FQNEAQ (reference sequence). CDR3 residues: CASNLQGVYNEQFF. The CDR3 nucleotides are TGTGCCAGCAACTTACAGGGTGTTTACAATGAGCAGTTCTTC.

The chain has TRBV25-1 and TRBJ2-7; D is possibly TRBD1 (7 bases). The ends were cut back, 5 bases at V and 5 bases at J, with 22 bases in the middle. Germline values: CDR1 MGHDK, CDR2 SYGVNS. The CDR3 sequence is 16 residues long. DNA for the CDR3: TGTGCCAGCAGTAGGGGGGCAGGGGGGAATCGGAACGAGCAGTACTTC. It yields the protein CASSRGAGGNRNEQYF.

In DNA form, the CDR3 reads TGTGCCAGCAGTCCTGACAGGGGCTGGGGGACAGATACGCAGTATTTT. Amino acids: CASSPDRGWGTDTQYF. The rearrangement uses TRBV28 and TRBJ2-3; 8 positions agree with TRBD1. Germline CDR1 is MDHEN and CDR2 is SYDVKM. V lost 5 bases, J lost 3 bases, and 10 bases stayed unmatched. The length of the CDR3 is 16 residues. Drawing the rest from reference TRBV28 and TRBJ2-3, the complete variable domain is DVKVTQSSRYLVKRTGEKVFLECVQDMDHENMFWYRQDPGLGLRLIYFSYDVKMKEKGDIPEGYSVSREKKERFSLILESASTNQTSMYLCASSPDRGWGTDTQYFGPGTRLTVL.

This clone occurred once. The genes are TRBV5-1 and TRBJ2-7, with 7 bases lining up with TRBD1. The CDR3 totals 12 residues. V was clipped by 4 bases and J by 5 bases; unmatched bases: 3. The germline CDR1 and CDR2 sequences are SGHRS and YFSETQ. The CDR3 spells CASSTTGNEQYF. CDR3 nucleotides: TGCGCCAGCAGCACGACAGGGAACGAGCAGTACTTC.

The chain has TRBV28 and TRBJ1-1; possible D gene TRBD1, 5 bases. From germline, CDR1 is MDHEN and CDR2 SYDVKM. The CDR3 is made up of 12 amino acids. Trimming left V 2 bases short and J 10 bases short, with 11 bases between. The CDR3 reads CASSLGSGLAFF. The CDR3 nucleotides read TGTGCCAGCAGTTTAGGTTCAGGGTTAGCTTTCTTT. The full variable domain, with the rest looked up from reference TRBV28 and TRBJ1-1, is DVKVTQSSRYLVKRTGEKVFLECVQDMDHENMFWYRQDPGLGLRLIYFSYDVKMKEKGDIPEGYSVSREKKERFSLILESASTNQTSMYLCASSLGSGLAFFGQGTRLTVV.

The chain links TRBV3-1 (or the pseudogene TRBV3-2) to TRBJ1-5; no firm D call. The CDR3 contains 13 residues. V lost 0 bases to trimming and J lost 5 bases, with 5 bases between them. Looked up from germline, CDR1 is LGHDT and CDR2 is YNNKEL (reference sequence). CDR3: CASSQDIHQPQHF. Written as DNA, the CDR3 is TGTGCCAGCAGCCAAGACATCCATCAGCCCCAGCATTTT.

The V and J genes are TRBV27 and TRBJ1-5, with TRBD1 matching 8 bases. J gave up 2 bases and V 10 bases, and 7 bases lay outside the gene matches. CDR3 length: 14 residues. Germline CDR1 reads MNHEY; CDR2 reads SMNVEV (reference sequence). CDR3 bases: TGTGCCATCGCTGACAGGGGAGGCAATCAGCCCCAGCATTTT. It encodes CAIADRGGNQPQHF.

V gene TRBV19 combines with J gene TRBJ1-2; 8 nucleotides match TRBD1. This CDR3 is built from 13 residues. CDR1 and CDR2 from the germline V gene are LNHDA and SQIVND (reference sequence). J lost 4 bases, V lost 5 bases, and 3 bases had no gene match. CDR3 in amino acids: CASSVGTGYGYTF. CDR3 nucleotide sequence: TGTGCCAGTAGTGTCGGGACAGGCTATGGCTACACCTTC.

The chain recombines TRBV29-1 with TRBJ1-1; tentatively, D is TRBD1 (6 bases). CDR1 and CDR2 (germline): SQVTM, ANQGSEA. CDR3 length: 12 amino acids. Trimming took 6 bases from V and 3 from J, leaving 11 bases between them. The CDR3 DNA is TGCAGCGTCCGAAACAGGGACACTGAAGCTTTCTTT. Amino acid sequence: CSVRNRDTEAFF.

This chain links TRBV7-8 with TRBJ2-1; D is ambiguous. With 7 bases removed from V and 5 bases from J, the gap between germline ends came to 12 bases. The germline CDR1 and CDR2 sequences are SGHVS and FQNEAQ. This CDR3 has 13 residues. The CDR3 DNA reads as TGTGCCAGCACCAGGTGGCCCCACAATGAGCAGTTCTTC. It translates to CASTRWPHNEQFF. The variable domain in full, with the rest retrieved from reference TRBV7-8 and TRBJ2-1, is GAGVSQSPRYKVAKRGQDVALRCDPISGHVSLFWYQQALGQGPEFLTYFQNEAQLDKSGLPSDRFFAERPEGSVSTLKIQRTQQEDSAVYLCASTRWPHNEQFFGPGTRLTVL.

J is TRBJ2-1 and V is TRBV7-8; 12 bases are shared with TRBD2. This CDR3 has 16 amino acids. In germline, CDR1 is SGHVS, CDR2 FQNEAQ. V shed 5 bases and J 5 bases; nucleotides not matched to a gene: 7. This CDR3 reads CASSQTSGRYNNEQFF. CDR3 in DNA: TGTGCCAGCAGCCAAACTAGCGGGAGGTATAACAATGAGCAGTTCTTC.

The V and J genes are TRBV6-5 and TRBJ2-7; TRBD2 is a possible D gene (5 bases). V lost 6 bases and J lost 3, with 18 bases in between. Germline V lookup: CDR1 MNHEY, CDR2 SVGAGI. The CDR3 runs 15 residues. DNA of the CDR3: TGTGCCAGCAGCCCCGCGGCGAGCGGAGGCTACGAGCAGTACTTC. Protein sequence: CASSPAASGGYEQYF.

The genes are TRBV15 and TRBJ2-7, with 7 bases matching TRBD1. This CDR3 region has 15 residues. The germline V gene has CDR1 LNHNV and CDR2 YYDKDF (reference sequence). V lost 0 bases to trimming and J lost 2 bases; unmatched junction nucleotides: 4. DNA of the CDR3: TGTGCCACCAGCAGAGATACCGGACAGGCCTACGAGCAGTACTTC. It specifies CATSRDTGQAYEQYF.

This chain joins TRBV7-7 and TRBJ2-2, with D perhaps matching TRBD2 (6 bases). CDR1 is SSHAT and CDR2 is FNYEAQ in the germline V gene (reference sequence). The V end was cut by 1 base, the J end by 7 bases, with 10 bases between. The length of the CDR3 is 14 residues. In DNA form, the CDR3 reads TGTGCCAGCAGCTTAGGGGGGGTCGGCGGGGAGCTGTTTTTT. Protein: CASSLGGVGGELFF.

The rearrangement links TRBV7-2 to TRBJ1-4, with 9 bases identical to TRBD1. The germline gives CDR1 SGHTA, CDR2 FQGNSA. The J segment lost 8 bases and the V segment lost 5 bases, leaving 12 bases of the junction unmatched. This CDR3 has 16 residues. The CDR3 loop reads CASSLEPDRGGEKLFF. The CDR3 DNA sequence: TGTGCCAGCAGCCTGGAACCCGACAGGGGGGGAGAAAAACTGTTTTTT.

This CDR3 is CASSPTGAGANVLTF. The CDR3 coding sequence is TGTGCCAGTAGCCCCACGGGGGCTGGGGCCAACGTCCTGACTTTC. This chain joins TRBV19 and TRBJ2-6; maybe TRBD2 (6 bases). Trimming left V 6 bases short and J 2 bases short, with 11 bases between. The CDR3 consists of 15 residues. In germline, CDR1 is LNHDA, CDR2 SQIVND (reference sequence).